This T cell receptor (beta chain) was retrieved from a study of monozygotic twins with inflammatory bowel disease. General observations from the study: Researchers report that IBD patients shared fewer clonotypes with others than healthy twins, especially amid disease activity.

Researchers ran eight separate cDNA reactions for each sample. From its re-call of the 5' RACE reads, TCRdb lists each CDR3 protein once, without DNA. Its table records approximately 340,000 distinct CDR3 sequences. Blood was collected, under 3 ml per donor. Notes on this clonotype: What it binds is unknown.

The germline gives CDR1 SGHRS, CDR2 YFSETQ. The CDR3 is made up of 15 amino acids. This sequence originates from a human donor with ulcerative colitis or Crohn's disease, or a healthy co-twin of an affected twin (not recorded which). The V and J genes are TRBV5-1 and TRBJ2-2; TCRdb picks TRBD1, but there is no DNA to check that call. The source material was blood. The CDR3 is CASRPQGSNTGELFF.